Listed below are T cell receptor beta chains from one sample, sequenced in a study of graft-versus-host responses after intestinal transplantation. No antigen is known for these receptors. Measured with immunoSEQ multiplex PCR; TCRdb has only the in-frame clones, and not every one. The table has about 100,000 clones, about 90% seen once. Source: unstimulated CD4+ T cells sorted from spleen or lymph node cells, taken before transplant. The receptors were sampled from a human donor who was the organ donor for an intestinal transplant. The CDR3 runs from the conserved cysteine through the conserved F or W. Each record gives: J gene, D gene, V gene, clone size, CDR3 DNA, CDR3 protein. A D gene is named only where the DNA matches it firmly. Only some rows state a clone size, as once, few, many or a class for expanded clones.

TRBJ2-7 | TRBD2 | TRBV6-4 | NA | TGTGCCAGCATCCCACGGACTAGCGGGGGCCACGTTGGGTACTACGAGCAGTACTTC | CASIPRTSGGHVGYYEQYF
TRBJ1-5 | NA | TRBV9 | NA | TGTGCCAGCAGCGTAGAACAGGCAGGCCAGCCCCAGCATTTT | CASSVEQAGQPQHF
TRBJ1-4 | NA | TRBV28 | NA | TGTGCCAGCAGTTTGCAGGGGTATAAAAAACTGTTTTTT | CASSLQGYKKLFF
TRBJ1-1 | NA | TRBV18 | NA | TGTGCCAGCTCACCACCCGGGCAGCCGTCTCATTACCAAGCTTTCTTT | CASSPPGQPSHYQAFF
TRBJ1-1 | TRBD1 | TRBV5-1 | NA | TGCGCCAGCAGCTTGGATGCGACAGGGATTTTAGAAGCTTTCTTT | CASSLDATGILEAFF
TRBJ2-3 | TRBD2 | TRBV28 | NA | TGTGCCAGCAGTCCCCTACTAGCGGGGGAAGGAGATACGCAGTATTTT | CASSPLLAGEGDTQYF
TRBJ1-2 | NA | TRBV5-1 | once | TGCGCCAGCAGCTTGGTGGGGTATGGCTACACCTTC | CASSLVGYGYTF
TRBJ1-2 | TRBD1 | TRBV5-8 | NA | TGTGCCAGCAGCTTGGGCCCCGGGACAGGGAACAACTATGGCTACACCTTC | CASSLGPGTGNNYGYTF
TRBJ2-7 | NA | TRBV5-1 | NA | TGCGCCAGCAGCTTGTCATCCCCACAGCCAGAGCAGTACTTC | CASSLSSPQPEQYF
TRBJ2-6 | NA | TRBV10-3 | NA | TGTGCCATCAGTGCGATATCATCCGGGGCCAACGTCCTGACTTTC | CAISAISSGANVLTF
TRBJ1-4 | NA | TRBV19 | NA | TGTGCCAGTAGTATAGTCGGCGGATCAACTAATGAAAAACTGTTTTTT | CASSIVGGSTNEKLFF
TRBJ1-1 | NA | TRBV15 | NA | TGTGCCACCAGCAGAGGCCAGGCAACTGAAGCTTTCTTT | CATSRGQATEAFF
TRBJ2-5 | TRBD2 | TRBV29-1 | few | TGCAGCGCTTCGACTAGCGGGGGGGCAGAGACCCAGTACTTC | CSASTSGGAETQYF
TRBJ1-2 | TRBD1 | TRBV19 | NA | TGTGCCAGTAGTATCCAGGGGGCCATATACTATGGCTACACCTTC | CASSIQGAIYYGYTF
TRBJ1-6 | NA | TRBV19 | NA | TGTGCCAGTAGTATGGGAAAGGGTAATTCACCCCTCCACTTT | CASSMGKGNSPLHF
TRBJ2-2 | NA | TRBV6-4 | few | TGTGCCAGCAGTGACGGGGGGCACACCGGGGAGCTGTTTTTT | CASSDGGHTGELFF
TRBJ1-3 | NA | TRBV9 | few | TGTGCCAGCAGCGTACGGGGGGAGGCTGGAAACACCATATATTTT | CASSVRGEAGNTIYF
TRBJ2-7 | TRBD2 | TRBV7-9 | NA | TGTGCCAGCAGCTTAGGGCCGGGACTAGCCCCAGGAACGCAGTACTTC | CASSLGPGLAPGTQYF
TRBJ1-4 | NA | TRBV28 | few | TGTGCCAGCAGTGCGAATACAGGGCGTAATGAAAAACTGTTTTTT | CASSANTGRNEKLFF
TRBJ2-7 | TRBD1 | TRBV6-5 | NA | TGTGCCAGCAGTTCAAACAGGGGCTACGAGCAGTACTTC | CASSSNRGYEQYF
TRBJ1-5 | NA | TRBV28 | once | TGTGCCAGCAGTTTTATGTTCGAGGGTACGAGGCAGCCCCAGCATTTT | CASSFMFEGTRQPQHF
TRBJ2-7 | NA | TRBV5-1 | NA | TGCGCCAGCAGCTTGTGGCCCCAGATCTACGAGCAGTACTTC | CASSLWPQIYEQYF
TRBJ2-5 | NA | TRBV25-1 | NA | TGTGCCAGCAGTTTGTCAGGGAACCAAGAGACCCAGTACTTC | CASSLSGNQETQYF